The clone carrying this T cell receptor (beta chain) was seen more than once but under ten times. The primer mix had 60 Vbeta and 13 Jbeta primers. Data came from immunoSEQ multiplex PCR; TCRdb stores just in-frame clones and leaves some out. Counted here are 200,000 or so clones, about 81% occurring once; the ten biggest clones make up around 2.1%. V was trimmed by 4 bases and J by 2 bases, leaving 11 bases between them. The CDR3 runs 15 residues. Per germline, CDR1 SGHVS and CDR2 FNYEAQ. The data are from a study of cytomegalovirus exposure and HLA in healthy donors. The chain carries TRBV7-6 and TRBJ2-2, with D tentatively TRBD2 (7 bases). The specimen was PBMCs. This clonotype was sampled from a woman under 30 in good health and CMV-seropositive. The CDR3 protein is CASSYGGRNTGELFF. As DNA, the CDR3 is TGTGCCAGCAGCTACGGGGGGCGAAACACCGGGGAGCTGTTTTTT.